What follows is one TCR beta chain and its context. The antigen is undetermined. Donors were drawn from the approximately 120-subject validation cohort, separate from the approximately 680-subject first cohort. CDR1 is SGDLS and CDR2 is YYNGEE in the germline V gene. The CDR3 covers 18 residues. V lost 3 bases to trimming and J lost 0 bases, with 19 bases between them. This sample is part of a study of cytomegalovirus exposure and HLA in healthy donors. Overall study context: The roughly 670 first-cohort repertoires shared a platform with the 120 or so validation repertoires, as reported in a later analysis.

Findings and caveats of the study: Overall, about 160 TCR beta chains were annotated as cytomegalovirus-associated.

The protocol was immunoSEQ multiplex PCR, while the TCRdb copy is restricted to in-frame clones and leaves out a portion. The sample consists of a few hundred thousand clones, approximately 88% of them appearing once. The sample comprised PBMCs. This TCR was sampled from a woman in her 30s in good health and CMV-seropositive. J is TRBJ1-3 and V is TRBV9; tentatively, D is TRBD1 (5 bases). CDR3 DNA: TGTGCCAGCAGCGGAGTTTCTCTGGGGGAGAACTCTGGAAACACCATATATTTT. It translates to CASSGVSLGENSGNTIYF.